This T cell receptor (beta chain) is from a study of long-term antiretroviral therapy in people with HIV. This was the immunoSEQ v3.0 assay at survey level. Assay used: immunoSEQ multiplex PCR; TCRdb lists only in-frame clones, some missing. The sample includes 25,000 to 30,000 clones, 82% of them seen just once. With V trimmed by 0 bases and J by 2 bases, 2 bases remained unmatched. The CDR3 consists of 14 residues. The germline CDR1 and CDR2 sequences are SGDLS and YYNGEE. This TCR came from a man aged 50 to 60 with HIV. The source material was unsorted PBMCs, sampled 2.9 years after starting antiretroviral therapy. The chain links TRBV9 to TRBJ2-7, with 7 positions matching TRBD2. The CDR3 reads CASSVGEGTYEQYF. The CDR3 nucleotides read TGTGCCAGCAGCGTAGGGGAGGGGACCTACGAGCAGTACTTC.